Below, 3 T cell receptor beta chains from the same sample are listed, as sequenced in a study of cytomegalovirus exposure and HLA in healthy donors. It was with 60 Vbeta and 13 Jbeta primers that the PCR ran. Only in-frame clones appear in the TCRdb table, and some are missing; sequencing was by immunoSEQ multiplex PCR. Of more than 130,000 clones in the sample, about 75% are singletons; the top ten hold approximately 4%. The sample comprised PBMCs. All receptors derive from a man in his late teens or twenties in good health and CMV-seronegative.

This clone was counted a single time. The V call is TRBV27, the J call TRBJ1-5, with 9 bases aligning to TRBD1. CDR1 is MNHEY and CDR2 is SMNVEV in the germline V gene (reference sequence). The J segment lost 6 bases and the V segment lost 4 bases, leaving 10 bases of the junction unmatched. This CDR3 is built from 16 residues. Here the CDR3 reads CASSSTGQGAGQPQHF. CDR3 nucleotides: TGTGCCAGCAGTTCGACGGGACAGGGTGCAGGTCAGCCCCAGCATTTT.

The chain links TRBV5-6 to TRBJ2-5; D might be TRBD1 (5 bases). The CDR3 runs 18 residues. V was shortened by 1 base and J by 7 bases, with 26 bases between the two germline ends. The germline V gene has CDR1 SGHDT and CDR2 YYEEEE. The CDR3 nucleotides are TGTGCCAGCAGCTTGAAAGGCGTAGCAGGCACAGGACGTGGGACCCAGTACTTC. This gives the protein CASSLKGVAGTGRGTQYF.

This clone has just a few counts. V and J are TRBV10-3 and TRBJ2-1; 8 bases fit TRBD1. CDR1 and CDR2 (germline): ENHRY, SYGVKD. Germline trimming cut 4 bases from V and 1 base from J; bases unmatched to any gene: 15. The CDR3 contains 19 residues. CDR3 in DNA: TGTGCCATCAGTGGAGATTGGGTGGGTCAGGGGGCATCCTACAATGAGCAGTTCTTC. Protein sequence: CAISGDWVGQGASYNEQFF.